Below, 30 T cell receptor beta chains from the same sample are listed, as sequenced in a study of PD-L1 blockade in urothelial cancer. Clones were read by immunoSEQ multiplex PCR, and TCRdb kept only the in-frame ones, dropping some. The sample yields tens of thousands of clones, roughly 85% seen once. Sequenced material: PBMCs, taken around atezolizumab (anti-PD-L1) treatment. These receptors all stem from a man aged 60 to 75 with urothelial cancer.

The J gene is TRBJ2-1, the V gene TRBV7-3; no definite D call. The CDR3 is 17 amino acids. The V end lost 5 bases, the J end lost 0 bases, and 17 bases lay between the germline ends. The V gene's germline CDR1 is SGHTA and CDR2 FQGTGA. The CDR3 loop is CASSLLQVSGSYNEQFF. In DNA form, the CDR3 reads TGTGCCAGCAGCCTTCTCCAAGTTAGTGGCTCCTACAATGAGCAGTTCTTC.

The CDR3 DNA is TGTGCCAGCAGTCGTACCGGACAGGGACTCTACGAGCAGTACTTC. Translation: CASSRTGQGLYEQYF. This sequence joins TRBV27 and TRBJ2-7, with 8 bases aligning to TRBD1. Per the germline V gene, CDR1 is MNHEY and CDR2 is SMNVEV (reference sequence). This CDR3 is 15 amino acids long. With V trimmed by 5 bases and J by 3 bases, 9 bases remained unmatched.

The chain couples TRBV30 to TRBJ2-3, with no clear D. Germline V gives CDR1 GTSNPN, CDR2 SVGIG (reference sequence). Deletions cut 3 bases from V and 7 bases from J, with 8 bases between. The CDR3 consists of 11 residues. The CDR3 nucleotides are TGTGCCTGGAGAGCCGTAAATACGCAGTATTTT. Translated: CAWRAVNTQYF.

The chain couples TRBV18 to TRBJ2-5; possible D gene TRBD2, 5 bases. The germline gives CDR1 KGHSH, CDR2 LQKENI. V was cut by 3 bases and J by 7 bases, with 12 bases left in between. The CDR3 is made up of 13 amino acids. This chain's CDR3 is CASSPRHSGTQYF. As DNA, the CDR3 is TGTGCCAGCTCACCGCGGCACAGCGGGACCCAGTACTTC.

The V call is TRBV2, the J call TRBJ2-1, with a possible D match to TRBD2 (5 bases). This CDR3 is built from 15 residues. Germline V gene data show CDR1 as SNHLY and CDR2 as FYNNEI. V shed 2 bases and J shed 6 bases, with 14 bases lying between them. CDR3 residues: CASSEIGVRRNEQFF. The CDR3 nucleotides read TGTGCCAGCAGTGAAATCGGGGTCAGGCGCAATGAGCAGTTCTTC.

This clone has a single count. This rearrangement joins TRBV7-9 to TRBJ2-7, with 8 nucleotides matching TRBD1. The V gene's germline CDR1 is SEHNR and CDR2 FQNEAQ (reference sequence). Trimming cost V 8 bases and J 2 bases; bases outside gene matches: 14. The CDR3 is made up of 16 amino acids. CDR3 protein: CASGLRGTGRPYEQYF. The CDR3 DNA is TGTGCCAGCGGATTACGAGGGACAGGAAGGCCCTACGAGCAGTACTTC. Filled out from reference TRBV7-9 and TRBJ2-7, the complete variable domain reads DTGVSQNPRHKITKRGQNVTFRCDPISEHNRLYWYRQTLGQGPEFLTYFQNEAQLEKSRLLSDRFSAERPKGSFSTLEIQRTEQGDSAMYLCASGLRGTGRPYEQYFGPGTRLTVT.

The J gene is TRBJ1-4, the V gene TRBV10-1; a weak D match, TRBD1 (6 bases). Germline lookup yields CDR1 WNHNN and CDR2 SYGVQD (reference sequence). The germline V and J ends were trimmed by 7 bases and 3 bases, with 15 bases remaining between them. The CDR3 sequence is 15 residues long. The CDR3 sequence: CASTTEQGSNEKLFF. The CDR3 DNA reads TGCGCCAGCACGACCGAACAGGGTTCTAATGAAAAACTGTTTTTT.

The chain employs TRBV7-9 and TRBJ2-3; the D gene is possibly TRBD1 (5 bases). Trimming removed 4 bases from V and 6 bases from J, with 14 bases in between. Germline V lookup: CDR1 SEHNR, CDR2 FQNEAQ (reference sequence). The CDR3 has 14 amino acids. The CDR3 reads CASSYKGSPDTQYF. The CDR3 DNA is TGTGCCAGCAGCTATAAGGGGTCGCCTGATACGCAGTATTTT.

This clone was seen more than once but under ten times. The CDR3 DNA reads as TGCGCCAGCAGCTCTACAGGGGGTGCTTCACCCCTCCACTTT. This encodes CASSSTGGASPLHF. This sequence joins TRBV5-1 and TRBJ1-6; 8 nucleotides agree with TRBD1. CDR3 length equals 14 residues. With V trimmed by 3 bases and J by 9 bases, 5 bases remained unmatched. CDR1 and CDR2 from the germline V gene are SGHRS and YFSETQ. Combining the CDR3 with reference TRBV5-1 and TRBJ1-6 gives the whole variable domain KAGVTQTPRYLIKTRGQQVTLSCSPISGHRSVSWYQQTPGQGLQFLFEYFSETQRNKGNFPGRFSGRQFSNSRSEMNVSTLELGDSALYLCASSSTGGASPLHFGNGTRLTVT.

The CDR3 DNA sequence: TGTGCCAGTAGTATAGCCCGGGACAGGGGTAAGGGAAACTATGGCTACACCTTC. Amino acids: CASSIARDRGKGNYGYTF. The V gene is TRBV19, the J gene TRBJ1-2; TRBD1 aligns across 10 bases. V shed 1 base, J shed 2 bases, and the junction held 10 bases outside the gene matches. Per the germline V gene, CDR1 is LNHDA and CDR2 is SQIVND (reference sequence). The CDR3 consists of 18 residues.

Here the CDR3 reads CASSVRVSTDTQYF. CDR3 nucleotide sequence: TGTGCCAGCAGCGTCCGGGTTAGCACAGATACGCAGTATTTT. The J gene is TRBJ2-3, the V gene TRBV9; D gene ambiguous. CDR1 is SGDLS, CDR2 YYNGEE, per germline. The CDR3 covers 14 residues. V shed 2 bases and J shed 0 bases, with 7 bases lying between them.

The V call is TRBV5-1, the J call TRBJ1-4, with a possible D match to TRBD1 (5 bases). V was pared by 2 bases and J by 7 bases, with 15 bases between. Germline V gene lookup returns CDR1 SGHRS and CDR2 YFSETQ. The CDR3 loop spans 15 amino acids. The CDR3 loop is CASSLSGRRGEKLFF. The CDR3 nucleotides are TGCGCCAGCAGCTTATCTGGACGGAGGGGTGAAAAACTGTTTTTT.

The V and J genes are TRBV27 and TRBJ2-7, with 7 bases identical to TRBD2. Per the germline V gene, CDR1 is MNHEY and CDR2 is SMNVEV (reference sequence). Trimming removed 6 bases from V and 0 bases from J; junction bases left unmatched: 11. The CDR3 length is 16 residues. Here the CDR3 reads CASSFRSGAYSYEQYF. The CDR3 DNA reads as TGTGCCAGCAGCTTCCGGAGCGGGGCTTACTCCTACGAGCAGTACTTC.

This clone has a single count. This sequence joins TRBV7-6 and TRBJ2-5; no firm D call. Per germline, CDR1 SGHVS and CDR2 FNYEAQ. V was cut by 5 bases and J by 1 base, with 14 bases left in between. The CDR3 length is 15 residues. The DNA of the CDR3 is TGTGCCAGCAGCCTCTCAAGGCGGCCCCAAGAGACCCAGTACTTC. The encoded protein is CASSLSRRPQETQYF.

In this sample, this clone turned up once. This chain joins TRBV6-6 and TRBJ2-5, with TRBD2 identical over 11 bases. The CDR3 has 16 amino acids. Germline CDR1 reads MNHNY; CDR2 reads SVGAGI (reference sequence). V trimming: 6 bases; J trimming: 0 bases; junction bases outside the gene matches: 6. CDR3 DNA: TGTGCCAGCAGCGATCCTAGCGGGAGGTACCAAGAGACCCAGTACTTC. Its protein product is CASSDPSGRYQETQYF.

The chain is built from TRBV11-3 and TRBJ2-2, with 11 bases identical to TRBD1. J lost 0 bases, V lost 5 bases, and 5 bases had no gene match. CDR1 is SGHNT, CDR2 YENEEA, per germline. The CDR3 totals 17 residues. DNA of the CDR3: TGTGCCAGCAGCCCGGGGACAGGGGGAGCGAACACCGGGGAGCTGTTTTTT. Translating it yields CASSPGTGGANTGELFF.

This chain uses TRBV5-1 with TRBJ1-6; D perhaps matches TRBD1 (5 bases). V lost 2 bases and J 6 bases, leaving 18 bases between the germline ends. The germline gives CDR1 SGHRS, CDR2 YFSETQ. The CDR3 is made up of 17 amino acids. CDR3 loop: CASSFRPRGEGNSPLHF. The CDR3 nucleotides are TGCGCCAGCAGCTTCCGTCCGCGGGGCGAGGGTAATTCACCCCTCCACTTT.

This chain uses TRBV5-1 with TRBJ2-4, with TRBD2 matching 7 bases. The CDR3 spans 16 residues. The V gene's germline CDR1 is SGHRS and CDR2 YFSETQ. With 0 bases clipped from V and 0 bases from J, the junction kept 3 bases outside the gene matches. In DNA, the CDR3 is TGCGCCAGCAGCTTGGAGGTAGCGGGAGCCAAAAACATTCAGTACTTC. This gives the protein CASSLEVAGAKNIQYF.

The chain couples TRBV5-6 to TRBJ1-1, with 8 bases identical to TRBD1. This CDR3 has 15 residues. Germline CDR1 is SGHDT and CDR2 is YYEEEE. Trimming removed 1 base from V and 0 bases from J; junction bases left unmatched: 2. DNA of the CDR3: TGTGCCAGCAGCTTGAGGGACAGGCTGAACACTGAAGCTTTCTTT. It codes for CASSLRDRLNTEAFF.

The J gene is TRBJ2-5, the V gene TRBV19, with a tentative D call TRBD2 (6 bases). V lost 1 base and J 3 bases, leaving 9 bases between the germline ends. Germline V lookup: CDR1 LNHDA, CDR2 SQIVND (reference sequence). This CDR3 is built from 14 residues. The DNA for the CDR3 is TGTGCCAGTAGTATAGCATTAGCGGAAGAGACCCAGTACTTC. It translates to CASSIALAEETQYF.

This chain joins TRBV18 and TRBJ1-4; D ambiguous. CDR3 length: 16 residues. Trimming cost V 1 base and J 0 bases, with 9 bases left between them. Germline V gene lookup returns CDR1 KGHSH and CDR2 LQKENI. The CDR3 here is CASSPLVAATNEKLFF. The CDR3, as DNA: TGTGCCAGCTCACCACTCGTGGCTGCAACTAATGAAAAACTGTTTTTT.

About this clone itself: Compared with germline, one end of the junction differs, possibly owing to a read error. The rearrangement links TRBV5-1 to TRBJ2-7, with 10 bases lining up with TRBD1. CDR3 size: 15 residues. Germline values: CDR1 SGHRS, CDR2 YFSETQ. CDR3 protein: CANSLAGQGGYEQYF. The CDR3 coding sequence is TGCGCCAACAGCTTGGCCGGACAGGGGGGCTACGAGCAGTACTTC.

The J gene is TRBJ2-7, the V gene TRBV29-1; TRBD1 aligns across 8 bases. Germline CDR1 and CDR2: SQVTM and ANQGSEA. The CDR3 runs to 13 residues. Unmatched junction bases numbered 5, after V lost 4 bases and J lost 3 bases. This CDR3 is CSVGAGGNYEQYF. The CDR3 bases are TGCAGCGTTGGGGCAGGGGGCAACTACGAGCAGTACTTC.

The rearrangement links TRBV13 to TRBJ2-1, with 7 bases matching TRBD2. CDR1 and CDR2 from the germline V gene are PRHDT and FYEKMQ (reference sequence). This CDR3 is 17 amino acids long. After removal of 5 bases from V and 2 bases from J, the junction contained 12 bases not matched to a gene. CDR3 in amino acids: CASSPRLAGVPYNEQFF. The CDR3 DNA is TGTGCCAGCAGCCCCCGACTCGCGGGGGTCCCCTACAATGAGCAGTTCTTC.

The rearrangement links TRBV10-1 to TRBJ2-3; D unclear. Germline CDR1 and CDR2: WNHNN and SYGVQD (reference sequence). V was clipped by 5 bases and J by 1 base, with 7 bases between them. The CDR3 length is 13 residues. CDR3 nucleotide sequence: TGCGCCAGCAGTTCCACAGGCACAGATACGCAGTATTTT. It yields the protein CASSSTGTDTQYF.

As for this clone: At one boundary the junction diverges from the germline segment, which might be a read error. The genes are TRBV7-7 and TRBJ2-5, with 12 bases identical to TRBD1. Germline V CDR1 and CDR2: SSHAT, FNYEAQ (reference sequence). This CDR3 contains 15 residues. CDR3 coding DNA: TGTGCTAGCAGCTTGGGGACAGGGGGCCGGGAGACCCAGTACTTC. It codes for CASSLGTGGRETQYF.

The rearrangement joins TRBV6-1 to TRBJ2-2; 9 positions agree with TRBD2. The CDR3 contains 15 residues. The J segment lost 4 bases and the V segment lost 0 bases, leaving 0 bases of the junction unmatched. CDR1 is MNHNS and CDR2 is SASEGT in the germline V gene. The CDR3 DNA reads TGTGCCAGCAGTGAAGCTAGCGGGGGCACCGGGGAGCTGTTTTTT. Amino acids: CASSEASGGTGELFF.

The chain carries TRBV15 and TRBJ1-1, with D maybe TRBD1 (5 bases). Germline CDR1 reads LNHNV; CDR2 reads YYDKDF (reference sequence). The CDR3 is made up of 13 amino acids. Trimming pared 0 bases from V and 7 bases from J, leaving 9 bases between. This CDR3 reads CATSREGGYEAFF. CDR3 DNA: TGTGCCACCAGCAGAGAGGGGGGGTATGAAGCTTTCTTT. The full variable domain, with the rest looked up from reference TRBV15 and TRBJ1-1, is DAMVIQNPRYQVTQFGKPVTLSCSQTLNHNVMYWYQQKSSQAPKLLFHYYDKDFNNEADTPDNFQSRRPNTSFCFLDIRSPGLGDTAMYLCATSREGGYEAFFGQGTRLTVV.

This chain connects TRBV7-3 to TRBJ1-1; D is undetermined. CDR1 and CDR2 (germline): SGHTA, FQGTGA. The V end lost 5 bases, the J end lost 5 bases, and 12 bases lay between the germline ends. CDR3 length equals 13 residues. CDR3 loop: CASSPTSGTEAFF. DNA for the CDR3: TGTGCCAGCAGCCCGACGAGCGGGACTGAAGCTTTCTTT.

This clone showed up just a few times. The genes are TRBV28 and TRBJ1-6, with 12 bases identical to TRBD1. The CDR3 is 16 amino acids. Germline V CDR1 and CDR2: MDHEN, SYDVKM. J gave up 6 bases and V 2 bases, and 2 bases lay outside the gene matches. CDR3 in DNA: TGTGCCAGCAGTTTAGGGACAGGGGGCGTTAATTCACCCCTCCACTTT. This gives the protein CASSLGTGGVNSPLHF.